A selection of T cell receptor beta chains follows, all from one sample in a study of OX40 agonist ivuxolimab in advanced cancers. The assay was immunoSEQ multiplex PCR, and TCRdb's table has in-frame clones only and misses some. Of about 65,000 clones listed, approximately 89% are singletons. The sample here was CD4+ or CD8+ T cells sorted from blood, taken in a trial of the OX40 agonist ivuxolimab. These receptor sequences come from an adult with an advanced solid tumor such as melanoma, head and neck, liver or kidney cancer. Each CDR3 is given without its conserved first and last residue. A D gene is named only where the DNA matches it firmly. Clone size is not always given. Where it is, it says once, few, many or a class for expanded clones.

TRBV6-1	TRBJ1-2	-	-	ARGDGGRPEGYT
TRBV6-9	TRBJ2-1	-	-	ARYPGAKSYNEQF
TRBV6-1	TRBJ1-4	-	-	ASSGGPLSAEKLF
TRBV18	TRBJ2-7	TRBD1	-	ASSLGQGAYYEQY
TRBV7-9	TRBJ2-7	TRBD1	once	ASSATRTGLEQY
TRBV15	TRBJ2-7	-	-	ATSRDGVTQY
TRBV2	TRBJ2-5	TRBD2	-	ASTALGGGRRTQY
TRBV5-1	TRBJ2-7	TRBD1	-	ASQGDSYEQY
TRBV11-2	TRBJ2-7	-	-	ASSRGTIYEQY
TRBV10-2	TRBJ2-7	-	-	ASSEPAGRGFHEQY
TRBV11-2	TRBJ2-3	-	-	ASSPGHNRATDTQY
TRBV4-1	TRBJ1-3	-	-	ASSRTPSGGNTIY
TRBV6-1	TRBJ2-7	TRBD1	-	ASSTQGQGVYEQY
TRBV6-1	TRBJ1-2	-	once	ASILGVGYGYT
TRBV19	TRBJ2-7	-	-	ASSMKHRAYEQY
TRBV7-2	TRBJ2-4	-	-	ASSLAGGRGNIQY
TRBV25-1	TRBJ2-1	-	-	ASSELSQGQF
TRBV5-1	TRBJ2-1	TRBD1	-	ASSWRDRGGNEQF
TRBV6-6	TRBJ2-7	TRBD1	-	ASSARDSPVSYEQY
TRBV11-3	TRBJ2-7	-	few	ASSLAGRGGHEQY
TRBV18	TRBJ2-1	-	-	ASSPRLYSSYNEQF
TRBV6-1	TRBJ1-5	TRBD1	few	ASRQTGEVNQPQH
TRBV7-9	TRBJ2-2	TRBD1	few	ASSLGTGGNTGELF
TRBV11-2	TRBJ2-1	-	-	ASSPSRGRESSYNEQF
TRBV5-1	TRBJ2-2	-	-	ASSLRDANTGELF
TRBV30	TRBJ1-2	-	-	AWSVTGTPGRGYT
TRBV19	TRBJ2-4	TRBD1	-	ASSIDGTGFLQAKNIQY
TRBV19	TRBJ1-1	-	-	ASSSFGNTEAF
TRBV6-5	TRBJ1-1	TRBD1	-	ASFSSGELRGAF
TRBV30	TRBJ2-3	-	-	AWSVPTGGRDTQY
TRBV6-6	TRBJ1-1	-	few	ASSLGAGTEAF
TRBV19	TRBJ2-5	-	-	ASSRLDQETQY
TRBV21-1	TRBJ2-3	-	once	ASSKARLAENFTDTQY
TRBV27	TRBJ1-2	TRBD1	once	ASSRQGSNYGYT
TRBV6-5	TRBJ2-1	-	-	ASSKGVLRYNEQF
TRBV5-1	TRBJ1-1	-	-	ASSPTTQGNTEAF
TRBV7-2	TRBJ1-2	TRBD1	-	ASSFSRTGAYGYT
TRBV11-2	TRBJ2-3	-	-	ASSFDRISDTQY
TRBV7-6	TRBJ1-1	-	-	ASSPGVVDRAF
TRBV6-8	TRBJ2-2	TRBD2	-	ASSSSGARNGELF
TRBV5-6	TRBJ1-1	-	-	ASSLGFGQINTEAF
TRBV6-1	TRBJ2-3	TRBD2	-	ASSGTSLDTQY
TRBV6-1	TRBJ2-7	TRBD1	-	ASSSTGTGEYEQY
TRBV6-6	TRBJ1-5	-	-	ASSAREGNQPQH
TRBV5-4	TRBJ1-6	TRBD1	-	ASSTDRGRYSPLH
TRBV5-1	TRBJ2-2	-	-	ASSTNTGELF
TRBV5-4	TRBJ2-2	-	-	ASSHQGFQGTGELF
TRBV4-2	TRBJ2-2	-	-	ASSQDGSTGELF